One and the same sample provided the 16 T cell receptor beta chains below, sequenced in a study of PD-1 blockade in mismatch repair-deficient tumors. Sequencing was performed with immunoSEQ multiplex PCR; in TCRdb, only in-frame clones are kept and a portion is missing. The sample records about 100,000 clones, 70% to 85% being singletons. This sample comprised peripheral blood, obtained approximately 36 weeks after starting pembrolizumab. Receptors originate from an adult with mismatch repair-deficient cancer.

The chain couples TRBV4-3 to TRBJ1-1; D not certain. The CDR3 consists of 16 residues. Germline V CDR1 and CDR2: LGHNA, YSLEER. With 4 bases removed from V and 1 base from J, the gap between germline ends came to 16 bases. The CDR3 DNA sequence: TGCGCCAGCAGCCCAGCGGGATATCAATGGAACACTGAAGCTTTCTTT. This gives the protein CASSPAGYQWNTEAFF.

V and J are TRBV5-4 and TRBJ2-3; perhaps TRBD2 as D (6 bases). The CDR3 is 15 amino acids. V lost 1 base, J lost 6 bases, and 15 bases lay in between. CDR1 is SGHNT, CDR2 YYREEE, per germline (reference sequence). The CDR3 loop is CASSLREAGLDTQYF. The CDR3 region has the DNA TGTGCCAGCAGCTTGAGGGAGGCGGGTTTGGATACGCAGTATTTT.

V usage is TRBV29-1 and J usage is TRBJ1-2, with D tentatively TRBD1 (5 bases). CDR1 and CDR2 from the germline V gene are SQVTM and ANQGSEA. V lost 4 bases to trimming and J lost 5 bases, with 11 bases between them. The CDR3 is made up of 12 amino acids. The CDR3 nucleotides read TGCAGCGTTGGGCAGGGTGAATATGGCTACACCTTC. Amino acids: CSVGQGEYGYTF.

The chain employs TRBV4-2 and TRBJ2-4; the D gene is possibly TRBD1 (6 bases). V was pared by 5 bases and J by 1 base, with 9 bases between. Germline lookup yields CDR1 LGHNA and CDR2 YNFKEQ. The CDR3 contains 14 residues. CDR3 sequence: CASSVQGAKNIQYF. Written as DNA, the CDR3 is TGTGCCAGCAGCGTGCAGGGGGCCAAAAACATTCAGTACTTC.

The chain is built from TRBV27 and TRBJ1-1, with TRBD1 identical over 8 bases. From germline, CDR1 is MNHEY and CDR2 SMNVEV (reference sequence). This CDR3 region has 14 residues. Trimming removed 3 bases from V and 4 bases from J; junction bases left unmatched: 4. Here the CDR3 reads CASSFGTGGTEAFF. The CDR3 region has the DNA TGTGCCAGCAGTTTTGGCACAGGGGGCACTGAAGCTTTCTTT.

The J gene is TRBJ2-3, the V gene TRBV29-1; 7 bases agree with TRBD2. The V gene end was trimmed by 3 bases and the J gene end by 4 bases; junction bases not matched to a gene: 7. This CDR3 is built from 14 residues. Per the germline V gene, CDR1 is SQVTM and CDR2 is ANQGSEA. The CDR3 sequence is CSVDAGAGADTQYF. CDR3 bases: TGCAGCGTTGATGCGGGAGCGGGCGCAGATACGCAGTATTTT.

This clone occurred a few times. This chain links TRBV7-6 with TRBJ2-1, with 9 bases matching TRBD2. V lost 6 bases to trimming and J lost 9 bases; unmatched junction nucleotides: 12. The CDR3 spans 15 residues. Germline CDR1 SGHVS, CDR2 FNYEAQ. The CDR3 nucleotides read TGTGCCAGCAGGCAATCGGGCGGGAGGGCCAGTGAGCAGTTCTTC. It is translated as CASRQSGGRASEQFF. Based on the CDR3 plus reference TRBV7-6 and TRBJ2-1, the full variable domain is GAGVSQSPRYKVTKRGQDVALRCDPISGHVSLYWYRQALGQGPEFLTYFNYEAQQDKSGLPNDRFSAERPEGSISTLTIQRTEQRDSAMYRCASRQSGGRASEQFFGPGTRLTVL.

This clone was recorded a few times. This chain connects TRBV6-1 to TRBJ1-1, with D possibly matching TRBD1 (5 bases). Trimming removed 11 bases at V and 5 bases at J, with 18 bases between. The CDR3 covers 13 residues. From germline, CDR1 is MNHNS and CDR2 SASEGT. The CDR3 reads CASKLGRGTEAFF. Written as DNA, the CDR3 is TGTGCCTCCAAGTTGGGGCGGGGAACTGAAGCTTTCTTT.

The rearrangement uses TRBV10-3 and TRBJ1-5; no reliable D call. The CDR3 totals 15 residues. V lost 5 bases and J 8 bases, leaving 19 bases between the germline ends. Germline values: CDR1 ENHRY, CDR2 SYGVKD. The CDR3 sequence: CAISQNTDPGKPQHF. Here the CDR3 DNA reads TGTGCCATCAGTCAGAATACAGACCCCGGAAAGCCCCAGCATTTT.

The chain's CDR3 is CASSSDKNTEAFF. CDR3 sequence (DNA): TGTGCCAGCTCATCAGACAAGAACACTGAAGCTTTCTTT. This rearrangement joins TRBV18 to TRBJ1-1; no firm D call. Trimming cost V 5 bases and J 1 base, with 8 bases left between them. CDR3 size: 13 residues. The germline V gene has CDR1 KGHSH and CDR2 LQKENI.

V usage is TRBV10-1 and J usage is TRBJ2-2; 7 bases are shared with TRBD1. This CDR3 is 15 amino acids long. The trim removed 3 bases at V and 11 bases at J, leaving 12 bases unmatched. Germline-derived CDR1 and CDR2 are WNHNN and SYGVQD (reference sequence). In DNA, the CDR3 is TGCGCCAGCAGTGACTCGACAGGGAAGGTCGGCGAGCTGTTTTTT. Its translation is CASSDSTGKVGELFF.

The rearrangement uses TRBV5-4 and TRBJ1-2; tentative D call: TRBD1 (6 bases). Trimming shortened V by 0 bases and J by 4 bases, and 19 bases separated the two germline ends. The CDR3 extends over 17 amino acids. CDR1 and CDR2 (germline): SGHNT, YYREEE (reference sequence). The CDR3 nucleotides are TGTGCCAGCAGCTTGGATTTAAGGGGGAGGTCCCTCTATGGCTACACCTTC. Amino acid sequence: CASSLDLRGRSLYGYTF.

V and J are TRBV9 and TRBJ2-3; perhaps TRBD2 as D (6 bases). Germline CDR1 and CDR2: SGDLS and YYNGEE. There are 15 residues in the CDR3. V was pared by 0 bases and J by 4 bases, with 12 bases between. The chain's CDR3 is CASSVAGGGADTQYF. DNA of the CDR3: TGTGCCAGCAGCGTAGCCGGAGGCGGGGCAGATACGCAGTATTTT.

This clone was detected once. The rearrangement uses TRBV28 and TRBJ2-7; D is unclear. The CDR3 sequence is 15 residues long. Trimming took 3 bases from V and 3 from J, leaving 15 bases between them. CDR1 and CDR2 (germline): MDHEN, SYDVKM. The CDR3 DNA is TGTGCCAGCAGTTTCAAGCCTCAGACGGACTACGAGCAGTACTTC. It is translated as CASSFKPQTDYEQYF.

The CDR3 DNA is TGTGCCACTGGTCGGACACCTGATCAGCCCCAGCATTTT. It is translated as CATGRTPDQPQHF. The rearrangement uses TRBV10-3 and TRBJ1-5; D is perhaps TRBD1 (5 bases). The CDR3 consists of 13 residues. CDR1 and CDR2 from the germline V gene are ENHRY and SYGVKD. V lost 10 bases and J lost 5, with 15 bases in between.

The gene calls are TRBV5-8 and TRBJ2-1; D might be TRBD1 (6 bases). Germline-derived CDR1 and CDR2 are SGHTS and YDEGEE. The CDR3 length is 12 residues. The V end was cut by 4 bases, the J end by 6 bases, with 8 bases between. In DNA, the CDR3 is TGTGCCAGCAGCACGGACAGCAATGAGCAGTTCTTC. Residues: CASSTDSNEQFF. The variable domain in full, with the rest retrieved from reference TRBV5-8 and TRBJ2-1, is EAGVTQSPTHLIKTRGQQATLRCSPISGHTSVYWYQQALGLGLQFLLWYDEGEERNRGNFPPRFSGRQFPNYSSELNVNALELEDSALYLCASSTDSNEQFFGPGTRLTVL.